The 22 T cell receptor beta chains listed next were all sequenced from one sample in a study of shared T cell receptors in the human thymus. The data were produced by immunoSEQ multiplex PCR, yet TCRdb's version contains in-frame clones alone and is incomplete. The table lists more than 550,000 clones, roughly 86% of them singletons, with about 0.0094% in the top ten. This same sample was also part of a study on human thymus T cells.

The sample was thymocytes. These receptors all come from a boy younger than two with a congenital heart defect.

The chain combines TRBV10-2 with TRBJ1-4, with TRBD1 as a possible D gene (5 bases). V shed 1 base and J shed 3 bases, with 15 bases lying between them. Germline-derived CDR1 and CDR2 are WSHSY and SAAADI. The CDR3 has 17 residues. The CDR3 sequence: CASSEFRLGRANEKLFF. The CDR3 coding sequence is TGCGCCAGCAGTGAGTTTCGGTTGGGCAGGGCTAATGAAAAACTGTTTTTT.

The chain uses TRBV4-3 and TRBJ2-1, with TRBD2 identical over 8 bases. This CDR3 region has 21 residues. V lost 4 bases and J lost 0; bases outside the gene matches: 20. Germline V CDR1 and CDR2: LGHNA, YSLEER. CDR3 nucleotide sequence: TGCGCCAGCAGCCCCGAAGGGCGGGGGGCCACCCGGGAGAGCTCCTACAATGAGCAGTTCTTC. Its translation is CASSPEGRGATRESSYNEQFF.

This chain joins TRBV6-6 and TRBJ1-1; 9 nucleotides align to TRBD1. CDR3 length: 14 amino acids. The germline V gene has CDR1 MNHNY and CDR2 SVGAGI (reference sequence). J lost 5 bases, V lost 5 bases, and 6 bases had no gene match. The CDR3 DNA sequence: TGTGCCAGCAGTAAACAGGGGGCTGAGACTGAAGCTTTCTTT. Amino acids: CASSKQGAETEAFF.

This chain joins TRBV5-1 and TRBJ1-6; 7 nucleotides line up with TRBD1. Germline-derived CDR1 and CDR2 are SGHRS and YFSETQ. The CDR3 sequence is 16 residues long. With 3 bases clipped from V and 7 bases from J, the junction kept 10 bases outside the gene matches. CDR3 sequence (DNA): TGCGCCAGCAGCTCCTTCCCGGACAGGTACAATTCACCCCTCCACTTT. Its translation: CASSSFPDRYNSPLHF.

V and J are TRBV12-5 and TRBJ2-3; tentative D call: TRBD2 (7 bases). The germline gives CDR1 LGHNT, CDR2 FRNRAP. V shed 5 bases and J shed 1 base, with 13 bases lying between them. This CDR3 has 15 amino acids. CDR3 region: CASGPGGLGTDTQYF. The DNA for the CDR3 is TGTGCTAGTGGTCCGGGGGGCTTGGGCACAGATACGCAGTATTTT.

The V gene is TRBV4-3, the J gene TRBJ2-1; D possibly corresponds to TRBD2 (6 bases). CDR1 and CDR2 (germline): LGHNA, YSLEER. There are 17 residues in the CDR3. Between the trimmed V and J ends, which lost 2 bases and 4 bases, there was a span of 18 bases. This CDR3 is CASSQLRWRDEYNEQFF. The CDR3 nucleotides are TGCGCCAGCAGCCAACTTAGGTGGCGGGATGAATACAATGAGCAGTTCTTC.

This chain connects TRBV9 to TRBJ1-5, with unresolved D. The V end lost 0 bases, the J end lost 2 bases, and 6 bases lay between the germline ends. This CDR3 region has 14 residues. In germline, CDR1 is SGDLS, CDR2 YYNGEE. CDR3 nucleotides: TGTGCCAGCAGCGTAGTGGCAGGCAATCAGCCCCAGCATTTT. It encodes CASSVVAGNQPQHF.

The chain links TRBV13 to TRBJ2-5; TRBD2 agrees at 11 bases. Germline V gene lookup returns CDR1 PRHDT and CDR2 FYEKMQ (reference sequence). V trimming: 4 bases; J trimming: 3 bases; junction bases outside the gene matches: 1. This CDR3 has 14 amino acids. The CDR3, as DNA: TGTGCCAGCAGCTCGGGACTAGCGGAAGAGACCCAGTACTTC. This codes for CASSSGLAEETQYF.

This chain connects TRBV27 to TRBJ1-4; no definite D call. Germline assignment: CDR1 MNHEY and CDR2 SMNVEV (reference sequence). The germline V and J ends were trimmed by 5 bases and 8 bases, with 12 bases remaining between them. The CDR3 loop spans 13 amino acids. CDR3 protein: CASSPSAREKLFF. The CDR3 coding sequence is TGTGCCAGCAGTCCCTCCGCGCGGGAAAAACTGTTTTTT.

This chain connects TRBV14 to TRBJ2-1; D gene ambiguous. This CDR3 contains 12 residues. Germline V gene lookup returns CDR1 SGHDN and CDR2 FVKESK. Trimming stripped 4 bases from V and 7 bases from J, with 8 bases between. CDR3 sequence reads: CASSPSENEQFF. CDR3 in DNA: TGTGCCAGCAGCCCGTCTGAGAATGAGCAGTTCTTC.

This chain joins TRBV7-8 and TRBJ2-5; possible D gene TRBD1, 7 bases. The length of the CDR3 is 18 residues. V was trimmed by 5 bases and J by 1 base, leaving 23 bases between them. Per germline, CDR1 SGHVS and CDR2 FQNEAQ. CDR3 DNA: TGTGCCAGCAGCCCGAGAAGGGAGGCCGACAGGGCCCAAGAGACCCAGTACTTC. As protein: CASSPRREADRAQETQYF.

V is TRBV23-1 and J is TRBJ1-3, with 7 positions matching TRBD1. TRBV23-1 is an ORF, with its function uncertain. J gave up 0 bases and V 6 bases, and 11 bases lay outside the gene matches. This CDR3 is 17 amino acids long. The CDR3 spells CASRARQGPSSGNTIYF. In nucleotides, the CDR3 is TGCGCCAGCAGGGCCCGACAGGGCCCTTCCTCTGGAAACACCATATATTTT.

The chain is built from TRBV10-3 and TRBJ1-2; 9 bases agree with TRBD1. CDR3 length: 16 residues. V lost 10 bases, J lost 4 bases, and 16 bases stayed unmatched. Germline V gene data show CDR1 as ENHRY and CDR2 as SYGVKD. CDR3 sequence: CATNPLGQGSVYGYTF. The CDR3 DNA sequence: TGTGCCACAAACCCGTTAGGACAGGGGAGCGTCTATGGCTACACCTTC.

The CDR3 DNA follows: TGTGCCAGCAGTCTCCGCGGGACGGGCAATGAGCAGTTCTTC. Translated, it gives CASSLRGTGNEQFF. The chain combines TRBV6-4 with TRBJ2-1; D is perhaps TRBD2 (6 bases). CDR3 length: 14 amino acids. Between the trimmed V and J ends, which lost 5 bases and 6 bases, there was a span of 14 bases. Germline V gene data show CDR1 as MRHNA and CDR2 as SNTAGT.

V usage is TRBV5-1 and J usage is TRBJ2-7; a possible D gene is TRBD2 (5 bases). The CDR3 runs to 13 residues. Germline V gene lookup returns CDR1 SGHRS and CDR2 YFSETQ. V lost 4 bases and J 4 bases, leaving 12 bases between the germline ends. Here the CDR3 reads CASSTEDPYEQYF. CDR3 sequence (DNA): TGCGCCAGCAGCACGGAGGACCCGTACGAGCAGTACTTC.

This clone has just a few counts. The chain joins TRBV4-3 to TRBJ2-7, with TRBD1 identical over 10 bases. Germline loops: CDR1 LGHNA, CDR2 YSLEER. With V trimmed by 3 bases and J by 0 bases, 5 bases remained unmatched. This CDR3 is 16 amino acids long. CDR3: CASSHQGQGSSYEQYF. The CDR3 DNA follows: TGCGCCAGCAGCCACCAGGGACAGGGGAGCTCCTACGAGCAGTACTTC.

This rearrangement joins TRBV30 to TRBJ1-3, with 8 bases matching TRBD1. Germline lookup yields CDR1 GTSNPN and CDR2 SVGIG (reference sequence). V gave up 3 bases and J gave up 0 bases; unmatched junction bases: 13. The CDR3 runs 18 residues. The CDR3 loop is CAWRRPRQGKNSGNTIYF. Here the CDR3 DNA reads TGTGCCTGGAGGCGTCCCAGACAGGGGAAAAACTCTGGAAACACCATATATTTT.

This chain uses TRBV30 with TRBJ2-3, with TRBD1 matching over 9 bases. In germline, CDR1 is GTSNPN, CDR2 SVGIG (reference sequence). Trimming at V came to 4 bases and at J to 1 base, leaving 3 bases not matched to a gene. CDR3 length: 14 residues. The CDR3 nucleotides are TGTGCCTGGACCCGGACAGGGGGCACAGATACGCAGTATTTT. Its translation: CAWTRTGGTDTQYF.

The chain combines TRBV27 with TRBJ2-5; D perhaps matches TRBD1 (6 bases). CDR3 length: 12 residues. V was trimmed by 6 bases and J by 4 bases, leaving 9 bases between them. Germline V CDR1 and CDR2: MNHEY, SMNVEV (reference sequence). In DNA, the CDR3 is TGTGCCAGCAGCGCACAGGGAGAGACCCAGTACTTC. Residues: CASSAQGETQYF.

The chain recombines TRBV6-5 with TRBJ2-7, with 9 nucleotides matching TRBD2. The CDR3 has 16 amino acids. Germline values: CDR1 MNHEY, CDR2 SVGAGI. Unmatched junction bases numbered 7, after V lost 2 bases and J lost 2 bases. The CDR3 reads CASSYRRTSVTYEQYF. The CDR3 region has the DNA TGTGCCAGCAGTTACCGAAGGACTAGCGTAACCTACGAGCAGTACTTC.

V usage is TRBV5-4 and J usage is TRBJ2-5; D possibly corresponds to TRBD2 (6 bases). Per germline, CDR1 SGHNT and CDR2 YYREEE (reference sequence). This CDR3 contains 15 residues. Trimming shortened V by 0 bases and J by 0 bases, and 9 bases separated the two germline ends. The CDR3 protein is CASSLGGLNQETQYF. The CDR3 coding sequence is TGTGCCAGCAGCTTGGGGGGACTGAACCAAGAGACCCAGTACTTC.

The J gene is TRBJ2-1, the V gene TRBV19; the D gene is possibly TRBD2 (7 bases). From germline, CDR1 is LNHDA and CDR2 SQIVND (reference sequence). The CDR3 runs 15 residues. Between the trimmed V and J ends, which lost 8 bases and 5 bases, there was a span of 19 bases. The CDR3, as DNA: TGTGCCAGTGGGAGGGGGTTAGCCGTAGACAATGAGCAGTTCTTC. The encoded protein is CASGRGLAVDNEQFF.